This entry lists 21 T cell receptor beta chains sequenced from one sample in a study of human T cells and chemical hapten exposure. Time point: pre-sensitization, week 0. The treatment is: therapeutic diphenylcyclopropenone sensitization with weekly scalp DPC. TCRdb redid the calling of the RACE reads with MiXCR, one entry per CDR3 protein. The sample lists 300,000 to 450,000 distinct CDR3 sequences; over 5% were seen once. The sequencing used whole blood, collected in connection with sensitization to the hapten diphenylcyclopropenone (DPC). The receptors were gathered from a woman aged 18-35 years with alopecia areata. Some clones in this sample may be carry-over from other donors' samples.

This clonotype was seen at least ten times. The chain is built from TRBV12-3 or TRBV12-4 and TRBJ2-3; D is undetermined. The V end was cut by 1 base, the J end by 2 bases, with 7 bases between. This CDR3 is 14 amino acids long. The CDR3 DNA reads as TGTGCCAGCAGTTTAGGAGGAACCACAGATACGCAGTATTTT. Amino acids: CASSLGGTTDTQYF.

This clonotype occurred many times. The gene calls are TRBV27 and TRBJ1-6, with 7 positions matching TRBD1. The germline CDR1 and CDR2 sequences are MNHEY and SMNVEV (reference sequence). V gave up 6 bases and J gave up 7 bases; unmatched junction bases: 9. There are 15 residues in the CDR3. CDR3 coding DNA: TGTGCCAGCAGACCGGACAGGAGCAACAATTCACCCCTCCACTTT. Its translation: CASRPDRSNNSPLHF.

This clonotype was seen repeatedly, ten times or more. J is TRBJ1-1 and V is TRBV6-1; unclear D gene. The CDR3 has 15 amino acids. Germline CDR1 is MNHNS and CDR2 is SASEGT. Trimming cost V 1 base and J 4 bases, with 13 bases left between them. Here the CDR3 DNA reads TGTGCCAGCAGTGAAGGTTTAATGCGGTCCACTGAAGCTTTCTTT. Protein: CASSEGLMRSTEAFF.

This clonotype was seen repeatedly, ten times or more. The chain is built from TRBV20-1 and TRBJ2-3, with D possibly being TRBD2 (6 bases). Trimming pared 5 bases from V and 2 bases from J, leaving 11 bases between. Looked up from germline, CDR1 is DFQATT and CDR2 is SNEGSKA (reference sequence). The CDR3 loop spans 13 amino acids. The CDR3 spells CSAALAATDTQYF. In nucleotides, the CDR3 is TGCAGTGCTGCACTAGCCGCCACAGATACGCAGTATTTT.

The chain has TRBV7-2 and TRBJ1-1, with D unresolved. Per the germline V gene, CDR1 is SGHTA and CDR2 is FQGNSA. The CDR3 totals 13 residues. V was shortened by 3 bases and J by 8 bases, with 13 bases between the two germline ends. The CDR3 protein is CASSLMTNSEAFF. The CDR3 region has the DNA TGTGCCAGCAGCTTGATGACAAACTCAGAAGCTTTCTTT.

The sample holds a few counts of this clonotype. This chain links TRBV6-2 or TRBV6-3 with TRBJ1-5; maybe TRBD1 (5 bases). The CDR3 consists of 19 residues. The V gene lost 7 bases and the J gene lost 6 bases, with 31 bases spanning the gap. CDR1 and CDR2 from the germline V gene are MNHEY and SVGEGT. The CDR3 loop is CASTPRGTPLNPVGQPQHF. CDR3 sequence (DNA): TGTGCCAGCACCCCCCGGGGGACCCCTCTAAATCCGGTAGGTCAGCCCCAGCATTTT.

This clonotype has only a few counts. This rearrangement joins TRBV12-3 or TRBV12-4 to TRBJ1-2; TRBD1 might be the D (6 bases). Trimming pared 5 bases from V and 5 bases from J, leaving 15 bases between. The CDR3 is 14 residues long. The chain's CDR3 is CASSRQAGQYGYTF. As DNA, the CDR3 is TGTGCCAGCAGTCGACAGGCCGGTCAGTATGGCTACACCTTC.

The chain has TRBV21-1 and TRBJ2-1; the tabulated D call, TRBD1, remains unverified against the DNA. TRBV21-1 is assigned pseudogene status. The CDR3 runs to 19 residues. The DNA of the CDR3 is TGTGCCAGCAGCTTTAACAGACCCCCCACCGGGGGCGCGGGCAATGAGCAGTTCTTC. It yields the protein CASSFNRPPTGGAGNEQFF.

This chain uses TRBV6-5 with TRBJ1-2, with a tentative D call TRBD1 (6 bases). Germline values: CDR1 MNHEY, CDR2 SVGAGI. This CDR3 contains 17 residues. The V end lost 4 bases, the J end lost 8 bases, and 26 bases lay between the germline ends. The CDR3 protein is CASSSTQAGGGADGYTF. The CDR3 coding sequence is TGTGCCAGCAGTTCCACCCAAGCCGGCGGGGGGGCCGACGGCTACACCTTC.

A few counts support this clonotype. The CDR3 protein is CASRKQGTSQPQHF. The CDR3 DNA reads as TGTGCCAGCAGAAAACAGGGAACGTCCCAGCCCCAGCATTTT. The V call is TRBV6-5, the J call TRBJ1-5, with a tentative D call TRBD1 (6 bases). Germline values: CDR1 MNHEY, CDR2 SVGAGI. There are 14 residues in the CDR3. Trimming removed 6 bases from V and 7 bases from J, with 16 bases in between.

This clonotype has a count of ten or more. V and J are TRBV10-3 and TRBJ1-1, with D unclear. This CDR3 has 15 amino acids. CDR1 is ENHRY, CDR2 SYGVKD, per germline. V shed 0 bases and J shed 0 bases, with 8 bases lying between them. The CDR3 loop reads CAISESGTMNTEAFF. CDR3 bases: TGTGCCATCAGTGAGTCGGGCACGATGAACACTGAAGCTTTCTTT.

The chain couples TRBV12-3 or TRBV12-4 to TRBJ2-1; D ambiguous. The germline V and J ends were trimmed by 5 bases and 3 bases, with 5 bases remaining between them. The CDR3 consists of 12 residues. CDR3 sequence reads: CASSGVYNEQFF. The DNA for the CDR3 is TGTGCCAGCAGTGGGGTCTACAATGAGCAGTTCTTC.

In its sample, this clonotype was seen many times. V and J are TRBV29-1 and TRBJ1-1, with a tentative D call TRBD1 (6 bases). The CDR3 is 14 residues long. The germline V gene encodes CDR1 SQVTM and CDR2 ANQGSEA. V shed 5 bases and J shed 0 bases, with 13 bases lying between them. The CDR3, as DNA: TGCAGCGTTCAAAGACAGGACATGAACACTGAAGCTTTCTTT. This gives the protein CSVQRQDMNTEAFF. Full variable domain (rest looked up from reference TRBV29-1 and TRBJ1-1): SAVISQKPSRDICQRGTSLTIQCQVDSQVTMMFWYRQQPGQSLTLIATANQGSEATYESGFVIDKFPISRPNLTFSTLTVSNMSPEDSSIYLCSVQRQDMNTEAFFGQGTRLTVV.

The rearrangement joins TRBV29-1 to TRBJ1-5, with D perhaps matching TRBD1 (6 bases). Germline V gene lookup returns CDR1 SQVTM and CDR2 ANQGSEA. This CDR3 contains 12 residues. Deletions cut 6 bases from V and 6 bases from J, with 12 bases between. DNA of the CDR3: TGCAGCGTAAGGGACACCGGTCAGCCCCAGCATTTT. Its translation is CSVRDTGQPQHF.

This clonotype was seen repeatedly, ten times or more. V gene TRBV7-3 combines with J gene TRBJ2-7, with TRBD1 matching over 10 bases. This CDR3 has 15 residues. CDR1 is SGHTA, CDR2 FQGTGA, per germline. Germline trimming cut 5 bases from V and 4 bases from J; bases unmatched to any gene: 8. CDR3 DNA sequence: TGTGCCAGCAGCCCCGGGACAGGGGCGGCGTACGAGCAGTACTTC. Translated, it gives CASSPGTGAAYEQYF.

Many counts were recorded for this clonotype. This chain joins TRBV18 and TRBJ2-3; 10 positions match TRBD2. CDR1 KGHSH and CDR2 LQKENI come from the germline V gene. V shed 1 base, J shed 2 bases, and the junction held 3 bases outside the gene matches. This CDR3 contains 16 residues. This CDR3 reads CASSPRLAGATDTQYF. CDR3 DNA: TGTGCCAGCTCACCACGCCTAGCGGGGGCCACAGATACGCAGTATTTT. The whole variable domain, remainder taken from reference TRBV18 and TRBJ2-3, is NAGVMQNPRHLVRRRGQEARLRCSPMKGHSHVYWYRQLPEEGLKFMVYLQKENIIDESGMPKERFSAEFPKEGPSILRIQQVVRGDSAAYFCASSPRLAGATDTQYFGPGTRLTVL.

This clonotype was recorded a few times. This chain joins TRBV20-1 and TRBJ2-7, with D unclear. CDR3 length: 14 amino acids. Germline V gene data show CDR1 as DFQATT and CDR2 as SNEGSKA (reference sequence). Trimming removed 0 bases from V and 0 bases from J, with 9 bases in between. The CDR3 bases are TGCAGTGCTAGAGATCACAGTAGCTCCTACGAGCAGTACTTC. Translated, it gives CSARDHSSSYEQYF.

Only a few counts were recorded for this clonotype. In DNA, the CDR3 is TGTGCCAGCAGCCCAACACAGGGCTCTGGCTATGGCTACACCTTC. Translated: CASSPTQGSGYGYTF. The V gene is TRBV6-5, the J gene TRBJ1-2; D might be TRBD1 (6 bases). V shed 6 bases and J shed 4 bases, with 18 bases lying between them. The CDR3 is made up of 15 amino acids. The germline gives CDR1 MNHEY, CDR2 SVGAGI.

This chain uses TRBV6-5 with TRBJ2-1; D is tentatively TRBD1 or TRBD2 (5 bases each). The CDR3 covers 16 residues. Between the trimmed V and J ends, which lost 5 bases and 1 base, there was a span of 15 bases. Germline lookup yields CDR1 MNHEY and CDR2 SVGAGI. The CDR3 DNA follows: TGTGCCAGCAGTCAGAAGGGACCTCCTTCCTACAATGAGCAGTTCTTC. It is translated as CASSQKGPPSYNEQFF.

This clonotype was recorded at least ten times. This chain links TRBV7-2 with TRBJ2-7, with a tentative D call TRBD1 (6 bases). CDR1 is SGHTA, CDR2 FQGNSA, per germline. The CDR3 has 12 residues. The V end was cut by 5 bases, the J end by 5 bases, with 10 bases between. The CDR3, as DNA: TGTGCCAGCAGCACCGACAGGCACGAGCAGTACTTC. It is translated as CASSTDRHEQYF.

This clonotype was detected ten times or more. J is TRBJ2-3 and V is TRBV29-1; TRBD1 agrees at 9 bases. Trimming took 6 bases from V and 4 from J; bases not matched to a gene: 8. The CDR3 totals 14 residues. Germline V gene sequence: CDR1 SQVTM, CDR2 ANQGSEA. The CDR3 nucleotides are TGCAGCGTGCGACAGGGGGGCTTTGCAGATACGCAGTATTTT. This codes for CSVRQGGFADTQYF.